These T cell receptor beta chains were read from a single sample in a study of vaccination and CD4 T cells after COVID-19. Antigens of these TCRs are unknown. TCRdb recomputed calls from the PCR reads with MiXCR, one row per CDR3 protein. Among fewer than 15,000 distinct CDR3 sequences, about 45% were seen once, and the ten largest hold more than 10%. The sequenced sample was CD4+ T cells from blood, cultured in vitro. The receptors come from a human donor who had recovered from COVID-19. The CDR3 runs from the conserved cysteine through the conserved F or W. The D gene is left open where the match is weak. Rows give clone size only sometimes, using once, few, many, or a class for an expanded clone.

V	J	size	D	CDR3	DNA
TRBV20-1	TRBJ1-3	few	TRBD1	CSARDPRQGGNTIYF	TGCAGTGCTAGAGATCCCCGACAGGGAGGAAACACCATATATTTT
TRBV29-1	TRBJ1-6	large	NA	CSVKQGLDSPLHF	TGCAGCGTTAAACAGGGTTTGGATTCACCCCTCCACTTT
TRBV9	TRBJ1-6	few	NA	CASGEGPYNSPLHF	TGTGCCAGCGGGGAGGGTCCCTATAATTCACCCCTCCACTTT
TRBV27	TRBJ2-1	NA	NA	CASRVGGSSYNEQFF	TGTGCCAGCCGAGTAGGGGGGAGCTCCTACAATGAGCAGTTCTTC
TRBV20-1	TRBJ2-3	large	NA	CSAEAQGRPDTQYF	TGCAGTGCTGAGGCACAGGGTCGGCCAGATACGCAGTATTTT
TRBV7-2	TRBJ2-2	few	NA	CASSIQPNTGELFF	TGTGCCAGCAGTATACAGCCTAACACCGGGGAGCTGTTTTTT
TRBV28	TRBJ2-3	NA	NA	CASTSDTDTQYF	TGTGCCAGCACGAGCGACACAGATACGCAGTATTTT
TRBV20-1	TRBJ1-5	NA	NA	CSATDWGGDQPQHF	TGCAGTGCCACGGACTGGGGGGGGGATCAGCCCCAGCATTTT
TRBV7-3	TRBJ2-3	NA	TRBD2	CASSLGWLAGGEDTQYF	TGTGCCAGCAGCTTAGGGTGGCTAGCGGGAGGGGAAGATACGCAGTATTTT
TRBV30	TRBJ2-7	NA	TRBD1	CACHPRGPGDEQYF	TGTGCCTGTCACCCGAGGGGGCCCGGCGACGAGCAGTACTTC
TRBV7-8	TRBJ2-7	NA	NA	CASSFGTGLYEQYF	TGTGCCAGCAGCTTTGGTACAGGGTTGTACGAGCAGTACTTC
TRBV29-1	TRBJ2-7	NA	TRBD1	CSTIMTGYEQYF	TGCAGCACAATAATGACAGGGTACGAGCAGTACTTC
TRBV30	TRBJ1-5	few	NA	CAWSVNSYQPQHF	TGTGCCTGGAGTGTAAACAGCTATCAGCCCCAGCATTTT
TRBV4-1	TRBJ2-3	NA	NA	CASSQQGQTDTQYF	TGCGCCAGCAGCCAACAGGGTCAGACAGATACGCAGTATTTT
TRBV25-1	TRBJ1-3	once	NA	CASRGPGWTESSGNTIYF	TGTGCCAGCAGGGGTCCCGGGTGGACGGAGAGCTCTGGAAACACCATATATTTT
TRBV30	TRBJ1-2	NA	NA	CAWSVRAPGYTF	TGTGCCTGGAGTGTACGGGCTCCGGGCTACACCTTC
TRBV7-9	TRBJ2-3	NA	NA	CASSLWGSDTQYF	TGTGCCAGCAGCTTATGGGGGTCAGATACGCAGTATTTT
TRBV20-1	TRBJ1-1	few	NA	CSAYQNAEAFF	TGCAGTGCCTATCAGAACGCTGAAGCTTTCTTT
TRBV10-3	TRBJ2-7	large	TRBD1	CAISERYGTGADEQYF	TGTGCCATCAGTGAGAGGTACGGGACAGGGGCGGACGAGCAGTACTTC
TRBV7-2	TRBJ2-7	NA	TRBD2	CASSPEGTSGRYEQYF	TGTGCCAGCAGCCCAGAGGGGACTAGCGGGAGGTACGAGCAGTACTTC
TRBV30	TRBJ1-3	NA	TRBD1	CAWSTGAIGNTIYF	TGTGCCTGGAGTACAGGGGCTATTGGAAACACCATATATTTT
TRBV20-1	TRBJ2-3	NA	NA	CSALSGTDTQYF	TGCAGTGCTCTCTCCGGCACAGATACGCAGTATTTT
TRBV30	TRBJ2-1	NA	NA	CAWSDSLAQFF	TGTGCCTGGAGTGACTCACTAGCGCAGTTCTTC
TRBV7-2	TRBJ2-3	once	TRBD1	CASSFGQDTGGLDTQYF	TGTGCCAGCAGCTTTGGTCAGGATACAGGGGGGTTAGATACGCAGTATTTT
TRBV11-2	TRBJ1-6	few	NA	CASSPDVNSPLHF	TGTGCCAGCAGCCCCGATGTAAATTCACCCCTCCACTTT
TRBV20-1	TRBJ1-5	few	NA	CSAPTGGGPQHF	TGCAGTGCACCGACAGGAGGCGGGCCCCAGCATTTT
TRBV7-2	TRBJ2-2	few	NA	CASSFQGGAGELFF	TGTGCCAGCAGCTTTCAGGGGGGAGCCGGGGAGCTGTTTTTT
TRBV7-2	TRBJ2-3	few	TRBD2	CASSWTSGSSGLTDTQYF	TGTGCCAGCAGTTGGACTAGCGGGAGTTCGGGGTTGACAGATACGCAGTATTTT
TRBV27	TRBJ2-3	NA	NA	CARPVGTPTDTQYF	TGTGCCAGACCTGTAGGGACCCCCACAGATACGCAGTATTTT
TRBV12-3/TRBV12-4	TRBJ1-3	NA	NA	CASRGTASGNTIYF	TGTGCCAGCCGAGGGACGGCCTCTGGAAACACCATATATTTT
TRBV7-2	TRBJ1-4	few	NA	CASRRGKANEKLFF	TGTGCCAGCAGGAGGGGAAAGGCAAATGAAAAACTGTTTTTT
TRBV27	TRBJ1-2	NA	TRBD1	CASSVGQGGSYGYTF	TGTGCCAGCAGTGTTGGACAGGGGGGATCCTATGGCTACACCTTC
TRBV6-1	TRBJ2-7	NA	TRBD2	CASSDGSAGAYEQYF	TGTGCCAGCAGTGACGGATCAGCGGGAGCCTACGAGCAGTACTTC
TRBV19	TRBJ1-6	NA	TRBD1	CASGTGLSGPLHF	TGTGCCAGCGGGACAGGGCTCTCGGGACCCCTCCACTTT
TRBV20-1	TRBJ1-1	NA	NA	CSASLQHGDTEAFF	TGCAGTGCTAGCCTCCAGCATGGTGACACTGAAGCTTTCTTT
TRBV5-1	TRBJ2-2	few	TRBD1	CASSIDRAGELFF	TGCGCCAGCAGCATTGACAGGGCCGGGGAGCTGTTTTTT
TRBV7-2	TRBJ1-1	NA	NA	CASTHPRGPGLGLAEAFF	TGTGCCAGCACCCACCCAAGGGGACCAGGGCTTGGTCTAGCTGAAGCTTTCTTT
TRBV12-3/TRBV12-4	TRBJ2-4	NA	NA	CASSRGGAENIQYF	TGTGCCAGCAGCCGAGGGGGGGCAGAAAACATTCAGTACTTC
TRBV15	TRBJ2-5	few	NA	CATSRDVREETQYF	TGTGCCACCAGCAGAGATGTGAGGGAAGAGACCCAGTACTTC
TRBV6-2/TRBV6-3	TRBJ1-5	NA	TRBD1	CASAGQGRNSNQPQHF	TGTGCCAGCGCGGGACAGGGGAGAAATAGCAATCAGCCCCAGCATTTT
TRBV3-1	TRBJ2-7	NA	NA	CASSLPGDRAYEQYF	TGTGCCAGCAGCCTCCCGGGGGACCGGGCCTACGAGCAGTACTTC
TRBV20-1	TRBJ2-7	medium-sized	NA	CSATRDTSEQYF	TGCAGTGCTACAAGAGATACATCCGAGCAGTACTTC
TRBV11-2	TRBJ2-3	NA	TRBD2	CASSFTSGWADTQYF	TGTGCCAGCAGCTTTACTAGCGGGTGGGCAGATACGCAGTATTTT
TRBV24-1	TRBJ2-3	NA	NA	CATSDLPGTLDTQYF	TGTGCCACCAGTGATTTGCCCGGGACATTAGATACGCAGTATTTT
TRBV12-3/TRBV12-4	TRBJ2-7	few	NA	CASSSHAQGYEQYF	TGTGCCAGCAGTTCCCACGCGCAGGGCTACGAGCAGTACTTC
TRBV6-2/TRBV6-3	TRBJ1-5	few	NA	CASRDPGGNQPQHF	TGTGCCAGCAGGGACCCTGGGGGCAATCAGCCCCAGCATTTT
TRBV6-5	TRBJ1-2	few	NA	CASSYAGSYGYTF	TGTGCCAGCAGTTACGCGGGTTCCTATGGCTACACCTTC
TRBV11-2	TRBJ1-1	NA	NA	CASSSLMNTEAFF	TGTGCCAGCAGCTCGTTAATGAACACTGAAGCTTTCTTT
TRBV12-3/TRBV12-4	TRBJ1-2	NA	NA	CASSFGGADYGYTF	TGTGCCAGCAGTTTTGGGGGCGCGGACTATGGCTACACCTTC
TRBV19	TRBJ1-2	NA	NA	CASSITRARGYTF	TGTGCCAGTAGTATAACCAGGGCGAGAGGCTACACCTTC